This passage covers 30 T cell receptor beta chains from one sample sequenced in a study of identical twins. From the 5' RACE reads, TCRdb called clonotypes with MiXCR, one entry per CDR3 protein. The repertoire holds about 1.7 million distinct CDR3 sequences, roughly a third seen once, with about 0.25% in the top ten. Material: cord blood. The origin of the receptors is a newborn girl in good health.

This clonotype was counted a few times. The CDR3 loop reads CASSLIPSRSSYEQYF. The CDR3 DNA reads as TGCGCCAGCAGCTTGATTCCGTCGAGGAGCTCCTACGAGCAGTACTTC. The chain uses TRBV5-1 and TRBJ2-7; D remains ambiguous. The germline V and J ends were trimmed by 1 base and 0 bases, with 14 bases remaining between them. This CDR3 region has 16 residues. Germline lookup yields CDR1 SGHRS and CDR2 YFSETQ.

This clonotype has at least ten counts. The CDR3 DNA follows: TGTGCCATAGGGACAGAACAAGAGACCCAGTACTTC. Protein product: CAIGTEQETQYF. This chain connects TRBV12-3 or TRBV12-4 to TRBJ2-5; 7 nucleotides line up with TRBD1. The V gene end was trimmed by 10 bases and the J gene end by 2 bases; junction bases not matched to a gene: 4. CDR3 length equals 12 residues.

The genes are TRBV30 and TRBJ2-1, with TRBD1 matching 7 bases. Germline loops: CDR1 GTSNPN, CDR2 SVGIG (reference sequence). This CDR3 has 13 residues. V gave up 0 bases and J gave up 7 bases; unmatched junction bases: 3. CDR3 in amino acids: CAWSVGGPNEQFF. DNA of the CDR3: TGTGCCTGGAGTGTAGGGGGCCCTAATGAGCAGTTCTTC.

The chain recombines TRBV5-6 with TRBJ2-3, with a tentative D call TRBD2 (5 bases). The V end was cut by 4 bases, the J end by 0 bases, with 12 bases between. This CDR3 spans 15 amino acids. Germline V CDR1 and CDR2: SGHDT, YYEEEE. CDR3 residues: CASSVRSVSTDTQYF. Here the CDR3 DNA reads TGTGCCAGCAGCGTCCGTAGCGTGAGCACAGATACGCAGTATTTT. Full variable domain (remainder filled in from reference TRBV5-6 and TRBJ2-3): DAGVTQSPTHLIKTRGQQVTLRCSPKSGHDTVSWYQQALGQGPQFIFQYYEEEERQRGNFPDRFSGHQFPNYSSELNVNALLLGDSALYLCASSVRSVSTDTQYFGPGTRLTVL.

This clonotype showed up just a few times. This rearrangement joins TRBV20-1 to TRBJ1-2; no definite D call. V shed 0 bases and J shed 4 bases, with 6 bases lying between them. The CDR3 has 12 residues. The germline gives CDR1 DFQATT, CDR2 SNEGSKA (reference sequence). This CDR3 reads CSARDKSYGYTF. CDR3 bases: TGCAGTGCTAGAGATAAGTCCTATGGCTACACCTTC.

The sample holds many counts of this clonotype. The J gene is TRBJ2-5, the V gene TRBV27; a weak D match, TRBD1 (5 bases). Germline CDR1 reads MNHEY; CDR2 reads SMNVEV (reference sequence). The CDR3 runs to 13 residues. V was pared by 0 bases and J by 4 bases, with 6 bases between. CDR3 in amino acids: CASSLSQGETQYF. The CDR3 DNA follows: TGTGCCAGCAGTTTATCGCAGGGAGAGACCCAGTACTTC.

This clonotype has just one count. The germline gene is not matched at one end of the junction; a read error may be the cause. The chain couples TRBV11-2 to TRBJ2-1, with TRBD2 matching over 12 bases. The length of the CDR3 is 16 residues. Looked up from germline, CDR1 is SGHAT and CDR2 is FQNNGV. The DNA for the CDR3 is TGCGCCAGCGGCTTCACTAGCGGGGGGTTCTACAATGAGCAGTTCTTC. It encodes CASGFTSGGFYNEQFF.

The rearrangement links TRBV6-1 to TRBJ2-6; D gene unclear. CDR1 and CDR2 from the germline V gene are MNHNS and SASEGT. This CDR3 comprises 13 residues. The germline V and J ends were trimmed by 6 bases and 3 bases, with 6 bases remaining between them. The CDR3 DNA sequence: TGTGCCAGCAGCCCGTATGGGGCCAACGTCCTGACTTTC. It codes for CASSPYGANVLTF.

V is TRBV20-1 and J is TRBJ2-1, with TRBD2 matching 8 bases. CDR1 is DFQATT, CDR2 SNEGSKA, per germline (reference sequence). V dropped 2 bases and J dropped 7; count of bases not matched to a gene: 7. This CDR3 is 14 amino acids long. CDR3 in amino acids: CSARIGGGGNEQFF. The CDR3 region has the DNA TGCAGTGCTAGAATCGGGGGGGGCGGAAATGAGCAGTTCTTC.

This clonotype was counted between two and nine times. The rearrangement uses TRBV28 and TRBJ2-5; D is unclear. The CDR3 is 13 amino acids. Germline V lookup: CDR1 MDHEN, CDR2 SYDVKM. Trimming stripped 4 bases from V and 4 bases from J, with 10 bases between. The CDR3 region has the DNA TGTGCCAGCAGTTCCGGATATGGAGAGACCCAGTACTTC. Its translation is CASSSGYGETQYF. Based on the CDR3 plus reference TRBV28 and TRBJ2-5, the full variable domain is DVKVTQSSRYLVKRTGEKVFLECVQDMDHENMFWYRQDPGLGLRLIYFSYDVKMKEKGDIPEGYSVSREKKERFSLILESASTNQTSMYLCASSSGYGETQYFGPGTRLLVL.

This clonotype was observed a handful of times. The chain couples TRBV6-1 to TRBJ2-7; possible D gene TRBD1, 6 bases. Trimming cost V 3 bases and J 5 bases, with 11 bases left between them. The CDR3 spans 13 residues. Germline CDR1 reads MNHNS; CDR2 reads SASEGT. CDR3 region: CASSDGQSDEQYF. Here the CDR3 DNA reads TGTGCCAGCAGTGACGGACAGTCGGACGAGCAGTACTTC.

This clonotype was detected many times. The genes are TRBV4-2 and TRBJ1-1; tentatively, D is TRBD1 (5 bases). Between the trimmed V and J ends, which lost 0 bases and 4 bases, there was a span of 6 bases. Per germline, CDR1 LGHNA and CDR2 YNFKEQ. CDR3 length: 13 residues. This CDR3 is CASSQDGGTEAFF. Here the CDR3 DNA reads TGTGCCAGCAGCCAAGATGGGGGCACTGAAGCTTTCTTT.

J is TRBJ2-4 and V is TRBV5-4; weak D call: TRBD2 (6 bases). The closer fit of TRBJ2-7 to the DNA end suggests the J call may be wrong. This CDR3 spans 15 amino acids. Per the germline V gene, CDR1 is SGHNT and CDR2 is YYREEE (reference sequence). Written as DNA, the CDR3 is TGTGCCAGCAAGAAGAGGGAGGACCCTACCTACGAGCAGTACTTC. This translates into CASKKREDPTYEQYF.

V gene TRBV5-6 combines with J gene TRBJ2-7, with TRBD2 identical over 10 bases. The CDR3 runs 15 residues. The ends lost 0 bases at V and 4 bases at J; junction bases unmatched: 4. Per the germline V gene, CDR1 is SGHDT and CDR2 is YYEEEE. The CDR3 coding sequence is TGTGCCAGCAGCTTGGGTCTAGCGGGAGAGTACGAGCAGTACTTC. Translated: CASSLGLAGEYEQYF.

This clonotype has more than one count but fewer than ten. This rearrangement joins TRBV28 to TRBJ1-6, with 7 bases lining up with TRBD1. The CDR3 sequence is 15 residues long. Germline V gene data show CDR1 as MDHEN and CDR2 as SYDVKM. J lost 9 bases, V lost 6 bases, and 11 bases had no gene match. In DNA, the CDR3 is TGTGCCAGCAGCCTCCGGGACAGCCGAATTTCACCCCTCCACTTT. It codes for CASSLRDSRISPLHF.

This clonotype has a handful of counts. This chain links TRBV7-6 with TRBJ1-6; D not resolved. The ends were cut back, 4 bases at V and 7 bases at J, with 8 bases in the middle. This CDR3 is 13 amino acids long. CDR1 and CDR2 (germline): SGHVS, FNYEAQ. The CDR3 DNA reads TGTGCCAGCAGCTCCTCCCTGAATTCACCCCTCCACTTT. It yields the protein CASSSSLNSPLHF. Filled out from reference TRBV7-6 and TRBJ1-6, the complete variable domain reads GAGVSQSPRYKVTKRGQDVALRCDPISGHVSLYWYRQALGQGPEFLTYFNYEAQQDKSGLPNDRFSAERPEGSISTLTIQRTEQRDSAMYRCASSSSLNSPLHFGNGTRLTVT.

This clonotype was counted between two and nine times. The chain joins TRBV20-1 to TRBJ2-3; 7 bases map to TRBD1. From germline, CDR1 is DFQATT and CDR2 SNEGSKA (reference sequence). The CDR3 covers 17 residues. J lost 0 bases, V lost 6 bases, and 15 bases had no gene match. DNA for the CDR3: TGCAGTGCCCTTGGAGACAGGGCACTTATTAGCACAGATACGCAGTATTTT. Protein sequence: CSALGDRALISTDTQYF.

Here the CDR3 DNA reads TGTGCCAGCAGCTTAGAGTCGGTGAACACTGAAGCTTTCTTT. Its translation is CASSLESVNTEAFF. V and J are TRBV7-9 and TRBJ1-1; D unclear. The ends were cut back, 1 base at V and 0 bases at J, with 6 bases in the middle. The CDR3 totals 14 residues. Looked up from germline, CDR1 is SEHNR and CDR2 is FQNEAQ (reference sequence). Supplemented by reference TRBV7-9 and TRBJ1-1, the full variable domain reads DTGVSQNPRHKITKRGQNVTFRCDPISEHNRLYWYRQTLGQGPEFLTYFQNEAQLEKSRLLSDRFSAERPKGSFSTLEIQRTEQGDSAMYLCASSLESVNTEAFFGQGTRLTVV.

Here the CDR3 DNA reads TGCAGTGCTAGTTCCAGCGGGGACGAGCAGTACTTC. Translated: CSASSSGDEQYF. This chain links TRBV20-1 with TRBJ2-4, with 7 positions matching TRBD2. With the DNA end fitting TRBJ2-7 better, the J assignment may be wrong. Germline assignment: CDR1 DFQATT and CDR2 SNEGSKA (reference sequence). This CDR3 is 12 amino acids long.

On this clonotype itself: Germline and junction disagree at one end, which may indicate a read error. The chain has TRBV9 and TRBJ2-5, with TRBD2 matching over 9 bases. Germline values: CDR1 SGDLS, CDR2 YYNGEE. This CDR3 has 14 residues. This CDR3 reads CASGVAGVGETQYF. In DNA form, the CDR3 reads TGTGCCAGCGGCGTAGCGGGAGTTGGGGAGACCCAGTACTTC.

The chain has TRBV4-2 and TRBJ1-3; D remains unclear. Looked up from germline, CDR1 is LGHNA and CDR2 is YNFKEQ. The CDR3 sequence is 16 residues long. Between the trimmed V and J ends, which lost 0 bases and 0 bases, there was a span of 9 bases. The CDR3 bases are TGTGCCAGCAGCCAAGAGGTGGGAAACTCTGGAAACACCATATATTTT. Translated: CASSQEVGNSGNTIYF.

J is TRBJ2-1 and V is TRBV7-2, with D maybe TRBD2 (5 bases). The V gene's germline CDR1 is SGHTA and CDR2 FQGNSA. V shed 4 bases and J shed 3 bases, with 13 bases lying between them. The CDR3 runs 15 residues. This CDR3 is CASSYEGFFYNEQFF. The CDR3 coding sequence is TGTGCCAGCAGCTACGAGGGCTTCTTCTACAATGAGCAGTTCTTC.

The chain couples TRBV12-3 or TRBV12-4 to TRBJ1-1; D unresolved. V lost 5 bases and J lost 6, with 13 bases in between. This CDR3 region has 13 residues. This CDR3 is CASSLVGSSEAFF. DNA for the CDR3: TGTGCCAGCAGTCTGGTGGGATCCTCTGAAGCTTTCTTT.

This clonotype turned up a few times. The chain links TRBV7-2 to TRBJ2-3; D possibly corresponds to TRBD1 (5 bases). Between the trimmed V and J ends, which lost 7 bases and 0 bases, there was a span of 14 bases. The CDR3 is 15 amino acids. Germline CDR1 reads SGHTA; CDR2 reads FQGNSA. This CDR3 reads CASNPRPGSTDTQYF. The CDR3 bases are TGTGCCAGCAACCCCAGACCAGGGAGCACAGATACGCAGTATTTT. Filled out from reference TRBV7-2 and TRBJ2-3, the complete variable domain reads GAGVSQSPSNKVTEKGKDVELRCDPISGHTALYWYRQSLGQGLEFLIYFQGNSAPDKSGLPSDRFSAERTGGSVSTLTIQRTQQEDSAVYLCASNPRPGSTDTQYFGPGTRLTVL.

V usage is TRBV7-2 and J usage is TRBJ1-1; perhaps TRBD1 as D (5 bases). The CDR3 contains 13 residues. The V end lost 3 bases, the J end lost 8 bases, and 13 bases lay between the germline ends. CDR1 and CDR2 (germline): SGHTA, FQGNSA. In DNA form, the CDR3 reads TGTGCCAGCAGCTTGGCCTCCCAGGGCGAAGCTTTCTTT. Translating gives CASSLASQGEAFF.

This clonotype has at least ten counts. The CDR3 reads CASSQRWLVETQYF. CDR3 DNA sequence: TGTGCCAGCAGCCAAAGGTGGCTAGTGGAGACCCAGTACTTC. V usage is TRBV12-3 or TRBV12-4 and J usage is TRBJ2-5; D gene unclear. Trimming took off 6 bases at V and 5 bases at J, with 16 bases between the two ends. This CDR3 has 14 amino acids.

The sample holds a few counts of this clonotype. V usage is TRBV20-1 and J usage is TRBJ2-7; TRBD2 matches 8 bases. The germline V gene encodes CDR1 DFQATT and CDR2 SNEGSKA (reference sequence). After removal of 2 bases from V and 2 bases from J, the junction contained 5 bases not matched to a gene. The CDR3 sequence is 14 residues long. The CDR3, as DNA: TGCAGTGCTAGAAGAGCGGGAGATACCTACGAGCAGTACTTC. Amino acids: CSARRAGDTYEQYF.

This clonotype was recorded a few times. The CDR3, as DNA: TGCGCCAGCAGCTCGGGACAGGGGGTCTCCGTAACTAATGGCTACACCTTC. Amino acids: CASSSGQGVSVTNGYTF. The chain is built from TRBV5-1 and TRBJ1-2; TRBD1 matches 11 bases. Losses at the gene ends were 3 bases for V and 6 bases for J; bases not matched to a gene: 13. The CDR3 has 17 amino acids. Germline CDR1 SGHRS, CDR2 YFSETQ.

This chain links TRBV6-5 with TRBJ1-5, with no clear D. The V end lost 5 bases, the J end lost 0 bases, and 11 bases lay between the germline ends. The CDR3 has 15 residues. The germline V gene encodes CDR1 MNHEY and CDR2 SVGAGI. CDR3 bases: TGTGCCAGCAGTACCGGGAGGAATAGCAATCAGCCCCAGCATTTT. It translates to CASSTGRNSNQPQHF.

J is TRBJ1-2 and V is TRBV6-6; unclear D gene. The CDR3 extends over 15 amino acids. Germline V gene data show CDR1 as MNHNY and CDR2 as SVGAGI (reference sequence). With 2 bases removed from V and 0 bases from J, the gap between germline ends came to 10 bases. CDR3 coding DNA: TGTGCCAGCAGTTACCTGTCCGGACCTAACTATGGCTACACCTTC. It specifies CASSYLSGPNYGYTF.